This TCR beta chain was retrieved from a study of monozygotic twins with cystic fibrosis. Points on this clone: Its target is unknown.

Study-level findings and limits: Shared CDR3 numbers were not associated with age, concordance or severity.

The method was immunoSEQ multiplex PCR; TCRdb's version includes in-frame clones alone and lacks a portion of them. The sample consists of some 33,000 clones, 90% to 95% of them appearing once. This TCR derives from a boy aged 2 to 10 with cystic fibrosis. The sequenced sample consisted of blood.

The CDR3 loop reads CASSWSTGVNTEAFF. The CDR3 DNA sequence: TGTGCCAGCAGCTGGTCGACAGGGGTGAACACTGAAGCTTTCTTT. This chain joins TRBV7-2 and TRBJ1-1, with TRBD1 matching over 8 bases. Germline V gene data show CDR1 as SGHTA and CDR2 as FQGNSA. The J segment lost 0 bases and the V segment lost 4 bases, leaving 4 bases of the junction unmatched. The CDR3 consists of 15 residues.